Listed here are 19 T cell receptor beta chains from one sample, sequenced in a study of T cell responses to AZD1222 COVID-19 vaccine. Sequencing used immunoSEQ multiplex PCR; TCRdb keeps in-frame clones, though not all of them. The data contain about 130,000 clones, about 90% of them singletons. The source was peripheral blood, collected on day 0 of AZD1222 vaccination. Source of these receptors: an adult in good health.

The CDR3 is CASSGDSGGSTQYF. As DNA, the CDR3 is TGTGCCAGCAGCGGGGATAGCGGGGGGAGTACGCAGTATTTT. The chain links TRBV11-3 to TRBJ2-3; the match to TRBD2 covers 10 bases. The CDR3 runs to 14 residues. J was trimmed by 8 bases and V by 5 bases; bases with no gene match: 7. Germline CDR1 SGHNT, CDR2 YENEEA.

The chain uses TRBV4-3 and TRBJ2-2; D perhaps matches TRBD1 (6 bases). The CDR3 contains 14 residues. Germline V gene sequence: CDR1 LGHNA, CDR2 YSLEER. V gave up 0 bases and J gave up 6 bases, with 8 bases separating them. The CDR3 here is CASSQDWGPGELFF. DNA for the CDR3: TGCGCCAGCAGCCAAGATTGGGGGCCCGGGGAGCTGTTTTTT.

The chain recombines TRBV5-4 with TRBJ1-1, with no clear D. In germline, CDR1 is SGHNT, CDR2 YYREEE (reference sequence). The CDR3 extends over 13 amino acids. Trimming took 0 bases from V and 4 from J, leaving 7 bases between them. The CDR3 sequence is CASSLGIGTEAFF. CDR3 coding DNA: TGTGCCAGCAGCTTGGGCATTGGCACTGAAGCTTTCTTT.

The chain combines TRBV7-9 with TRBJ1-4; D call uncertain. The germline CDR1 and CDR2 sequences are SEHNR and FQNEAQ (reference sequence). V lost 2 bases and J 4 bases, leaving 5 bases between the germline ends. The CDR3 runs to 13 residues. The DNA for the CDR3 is TGTGCCAGCAGCTTAACAAATAATGAAAAACTGTTTTTT. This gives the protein CASSLTNNEKLFF.

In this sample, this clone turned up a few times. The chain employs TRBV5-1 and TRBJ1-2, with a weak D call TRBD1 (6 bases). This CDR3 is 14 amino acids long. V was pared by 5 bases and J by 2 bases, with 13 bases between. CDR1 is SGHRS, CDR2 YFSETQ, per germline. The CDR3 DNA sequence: TGCGCCAGCAGTCAATACACAGGGAACTATGGCTACACCTTC. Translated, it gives CASSQYTGNYGYTF. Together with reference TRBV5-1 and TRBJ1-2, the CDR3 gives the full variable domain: KAGVTQTPRYLIKTRGQQVTLSCSPISGHRSVSWYQQTPGQGLQFLFEYFSETQRNKGNFPGRFSGRQFSNSRSEMNVSTLELGDSALYLCASSQYTGNYGYTFGSGTRLTVV.

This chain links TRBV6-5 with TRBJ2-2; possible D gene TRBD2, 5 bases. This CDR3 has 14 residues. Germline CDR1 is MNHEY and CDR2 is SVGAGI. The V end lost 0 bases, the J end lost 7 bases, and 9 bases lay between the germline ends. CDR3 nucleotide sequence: TGTGCCAGCAGTTACTCGCCCGGGGTCGGGGAGCTGTTTTTT. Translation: CASSYSPGVGELFF.

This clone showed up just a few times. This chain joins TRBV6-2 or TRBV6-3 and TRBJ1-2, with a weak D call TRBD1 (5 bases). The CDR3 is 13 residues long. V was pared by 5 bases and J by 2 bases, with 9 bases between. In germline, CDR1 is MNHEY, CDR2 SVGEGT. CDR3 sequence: CASSHRDNYGYTF. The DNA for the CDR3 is TGTGCCAGCAGTCACCGGGACAACTATGGCTACACCTTC.

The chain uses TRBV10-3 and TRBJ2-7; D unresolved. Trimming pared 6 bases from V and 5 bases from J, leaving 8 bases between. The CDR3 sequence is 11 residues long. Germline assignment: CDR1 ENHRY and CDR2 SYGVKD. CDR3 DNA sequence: TGTGCCATCAGGGGATCAAACGAGCAGTACTTC. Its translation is CAIRGSNEQYF.

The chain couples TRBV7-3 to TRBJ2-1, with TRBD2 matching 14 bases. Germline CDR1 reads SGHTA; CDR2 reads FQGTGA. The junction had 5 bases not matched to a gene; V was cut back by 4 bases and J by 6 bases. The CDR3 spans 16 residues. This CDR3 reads CASSSRLAGGLNEQFF. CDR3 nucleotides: TGTGCCAGCAGCTCCCGACTAGCGGGGGGGCTCAATGAGCAGTTCTTC.

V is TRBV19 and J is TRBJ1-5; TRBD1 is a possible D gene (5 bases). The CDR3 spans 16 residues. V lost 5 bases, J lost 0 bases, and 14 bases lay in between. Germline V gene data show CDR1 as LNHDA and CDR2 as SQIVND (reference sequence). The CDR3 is CASSPEGRYSNQPQHF. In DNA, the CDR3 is TGTGCCAGTAGTCCAGAGGGACGGTATAGCAATCAGCCCCAGCATTTT. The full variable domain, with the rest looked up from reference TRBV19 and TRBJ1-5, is DGGITQSPKYLFRKEGQNVTLSCEQNLNHDAMYWYRQDPGQGLRLIYYSQIVNDFQKGDIAEGYSVSREKKESFPLTVTSAQKNPTAFYLCASSPEGRYSNQPQHFGDGTRLSIL.

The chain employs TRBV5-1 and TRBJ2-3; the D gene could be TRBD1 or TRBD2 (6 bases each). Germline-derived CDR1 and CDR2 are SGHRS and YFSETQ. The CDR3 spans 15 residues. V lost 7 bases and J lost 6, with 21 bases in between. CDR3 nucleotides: TGCGCCAGCCATACCGGGGGCGGACCGGGGGATACGCAGTATTTT. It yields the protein CASHTGGGPGDTQYF.

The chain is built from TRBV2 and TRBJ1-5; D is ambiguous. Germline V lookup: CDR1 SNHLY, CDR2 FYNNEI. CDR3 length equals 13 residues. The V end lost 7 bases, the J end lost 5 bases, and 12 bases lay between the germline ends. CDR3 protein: CASTWEGDQPQHF. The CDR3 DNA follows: TGTGCCAGCACATGGGAGGGCGATCAGCCCCAGCATTTT.

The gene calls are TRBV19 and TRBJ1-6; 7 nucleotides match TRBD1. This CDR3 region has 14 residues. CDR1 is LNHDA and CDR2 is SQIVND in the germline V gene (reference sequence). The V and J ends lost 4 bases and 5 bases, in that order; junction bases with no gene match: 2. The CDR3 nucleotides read TGTGCCAGTAGTAAGGGGGCCCATAATTCACCCCTCCACTTT. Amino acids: CASSKGAHNSPLHF.

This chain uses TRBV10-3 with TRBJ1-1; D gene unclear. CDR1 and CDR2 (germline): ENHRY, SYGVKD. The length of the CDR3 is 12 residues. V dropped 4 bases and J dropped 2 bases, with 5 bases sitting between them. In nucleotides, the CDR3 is TGTGCCATCAGTGCATTAAACACTGAAGCTTTCTTT. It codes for CAISALNTEAFF.

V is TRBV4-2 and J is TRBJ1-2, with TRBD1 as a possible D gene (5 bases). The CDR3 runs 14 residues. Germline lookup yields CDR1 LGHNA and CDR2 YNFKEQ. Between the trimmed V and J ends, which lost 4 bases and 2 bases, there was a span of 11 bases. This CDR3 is CASSLAQGNYGYTF. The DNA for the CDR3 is TGTGCCAGCAGCCTGGCCCAGGGCAACTATGGCTACACCTTC.

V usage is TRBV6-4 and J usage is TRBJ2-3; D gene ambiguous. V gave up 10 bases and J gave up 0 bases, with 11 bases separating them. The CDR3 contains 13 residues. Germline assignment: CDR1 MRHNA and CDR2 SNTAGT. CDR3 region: CATRTESTDTQYF. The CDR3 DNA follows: TGTGCCACCCGGACGGAGAGCACAGATACGCAGTATTTT.

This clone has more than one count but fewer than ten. CDR3 loop: CASSQGRAYNSPLHF. The CDR3 region has the DNA TGTGCCAGCTCCCAGGGTCGGGCCTATAATTCACCCCTCCACTTT. The rearrangement joins TRBV18 to TRBJ1-6, with TRBD1 as a possible D gene (5 bases). CDR3 length: 15 amino acids. V gave up 6 bases and J gave up 2 bases, with 11 bases separating them. Germline CDR1 reads KGHSH; CDR2 reads LQKENI.

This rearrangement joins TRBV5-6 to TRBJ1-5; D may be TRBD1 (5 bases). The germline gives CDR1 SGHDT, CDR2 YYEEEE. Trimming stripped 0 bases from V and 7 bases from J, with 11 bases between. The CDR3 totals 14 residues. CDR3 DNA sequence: TGTGCCAGCAGCTTGGCTATGGGGGGGCAGCCCCAGCATTTT. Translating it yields CASSLAMGGQPQHF.

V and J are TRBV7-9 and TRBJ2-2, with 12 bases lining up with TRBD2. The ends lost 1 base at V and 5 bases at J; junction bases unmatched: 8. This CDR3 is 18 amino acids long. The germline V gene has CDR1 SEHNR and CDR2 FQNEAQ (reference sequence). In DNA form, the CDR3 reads TGTGCCAGCAGCTTAGGACTAGCGGGGGCGCTACGGACCGGGGAGCTGTTTTTT. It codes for CASSLGLAGALRTGELFF.